The clone carrying this T cell receptor beta chain was recorded only once. The antigen remains undetermined. In the naive CD8 group, cells lacked CD45RO and were positively selected for CCR7, so terminally differentiated effector memory CD45RA+ cells were left out. The data were obtained in a study of shared clonotypes between healthy human individuals. Points from the study as a whole: Among several donors, roughly 5.4% of naive CD4 clonotypes were found in common.

Method: immunoSEQ multiplex PCR; TCRdb's copy keeps in-frame clones and lacks some. The table shows some 2.1 million clones, with 85% to 95% occurring only once. Trimming took 4 bases from V and 6 from J, leaving 14 bases between them. CDR1 and CDR2 (germline): SGHRS, YFSETQ. There are 14 residues in the CDR3. The J gene is TRBJ2-1, the V gene TRBV5-1, with D possibly TRBD1 on 5 matching bases. Sequencing was done on a sample of naive CD8+ T cells from PBMCs. The receptor's source is a man aged 18 to 30 in good health. Some clones in this sample may be carry-over from other donors' samples. The CDR3 loop is CASSPWGGINEQFF. The CDR3 bases are TGCGCCAGCAGCCCCTGGGGCGGTATCAATGAGCAGTTCTTC.